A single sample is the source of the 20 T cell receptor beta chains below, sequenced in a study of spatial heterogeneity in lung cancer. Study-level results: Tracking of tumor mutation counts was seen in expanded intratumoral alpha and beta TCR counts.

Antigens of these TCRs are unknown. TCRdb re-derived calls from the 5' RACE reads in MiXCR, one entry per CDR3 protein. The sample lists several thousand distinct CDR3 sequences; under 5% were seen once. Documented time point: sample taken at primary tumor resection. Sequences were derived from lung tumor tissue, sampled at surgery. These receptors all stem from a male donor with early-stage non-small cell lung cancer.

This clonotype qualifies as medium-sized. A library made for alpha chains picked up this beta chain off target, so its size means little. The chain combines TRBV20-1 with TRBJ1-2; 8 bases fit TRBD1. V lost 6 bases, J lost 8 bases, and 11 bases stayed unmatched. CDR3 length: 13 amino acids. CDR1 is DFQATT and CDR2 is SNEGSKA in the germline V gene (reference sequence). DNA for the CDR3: TGCAGTGCCGTACTGCAGGGGGCCCACGGCTACACCTTC. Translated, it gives CSAVLQGAHGYTF.

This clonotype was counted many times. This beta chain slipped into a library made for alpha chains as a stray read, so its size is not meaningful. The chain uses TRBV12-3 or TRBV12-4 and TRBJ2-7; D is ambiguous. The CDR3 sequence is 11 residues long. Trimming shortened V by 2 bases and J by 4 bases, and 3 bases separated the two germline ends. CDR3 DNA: TGTGCCAGCAGTTTACAGTACGAGCAGTACTTC. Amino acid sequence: CASSLQYEQYF.

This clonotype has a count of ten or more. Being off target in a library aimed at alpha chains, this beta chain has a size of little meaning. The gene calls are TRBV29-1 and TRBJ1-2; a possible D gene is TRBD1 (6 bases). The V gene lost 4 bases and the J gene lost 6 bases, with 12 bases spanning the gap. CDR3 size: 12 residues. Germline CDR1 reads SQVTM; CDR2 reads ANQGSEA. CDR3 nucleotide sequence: TGCAGCGTTGGTAGGGGGGGTGATGGCTACACCTTC. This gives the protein CSVGRGGDGYTF.

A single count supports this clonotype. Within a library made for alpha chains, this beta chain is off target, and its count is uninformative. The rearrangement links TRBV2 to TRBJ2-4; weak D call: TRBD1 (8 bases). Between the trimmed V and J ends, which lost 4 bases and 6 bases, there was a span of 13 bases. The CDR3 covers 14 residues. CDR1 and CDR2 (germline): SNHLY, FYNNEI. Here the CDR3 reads CASSVNRGGNIQYF. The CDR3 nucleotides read TGTGCCAGCAGTGTGAACAGGGGGGGAAACATTCAGTACTTC.

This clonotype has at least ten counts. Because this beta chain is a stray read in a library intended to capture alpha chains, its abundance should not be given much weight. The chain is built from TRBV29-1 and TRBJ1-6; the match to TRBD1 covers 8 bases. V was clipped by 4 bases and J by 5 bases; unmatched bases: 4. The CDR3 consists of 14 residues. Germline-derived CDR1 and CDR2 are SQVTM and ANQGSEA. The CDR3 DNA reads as TGCAGCGTTGGGGCAGGGGGCCATAATTCACCCCTCCACTTT. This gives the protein CSVGAGGHNSPLHF.

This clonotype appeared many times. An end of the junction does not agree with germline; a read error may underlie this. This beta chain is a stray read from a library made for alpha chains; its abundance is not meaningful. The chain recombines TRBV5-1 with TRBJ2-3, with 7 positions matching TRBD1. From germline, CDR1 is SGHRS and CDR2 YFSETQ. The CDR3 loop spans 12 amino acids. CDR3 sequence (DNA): TGCGCCAGCAGCTTGGCAGGGACAGCGTTACGTTTT. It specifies CASSLAGTALRF.

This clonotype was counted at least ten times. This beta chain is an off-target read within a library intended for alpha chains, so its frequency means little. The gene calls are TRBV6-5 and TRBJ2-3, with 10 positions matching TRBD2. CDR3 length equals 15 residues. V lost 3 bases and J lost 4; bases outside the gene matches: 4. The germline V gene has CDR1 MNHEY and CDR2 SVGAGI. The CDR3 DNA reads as TGTGCCAGCAGTTATCGAGGGACTAGCGCAGATACGCAGTATTTT. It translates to CASSYRGTSADTQYF.

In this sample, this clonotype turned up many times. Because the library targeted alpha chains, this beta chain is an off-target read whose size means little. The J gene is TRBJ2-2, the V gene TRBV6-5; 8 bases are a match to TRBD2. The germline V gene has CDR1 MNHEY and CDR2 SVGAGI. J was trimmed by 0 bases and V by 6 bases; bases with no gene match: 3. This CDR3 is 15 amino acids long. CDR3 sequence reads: CASRVGLANTGELFF. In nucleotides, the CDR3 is TGTGCCAGCAGAGTGGGACTAGCGAACACCGGGGAGCTGTTTTTT.

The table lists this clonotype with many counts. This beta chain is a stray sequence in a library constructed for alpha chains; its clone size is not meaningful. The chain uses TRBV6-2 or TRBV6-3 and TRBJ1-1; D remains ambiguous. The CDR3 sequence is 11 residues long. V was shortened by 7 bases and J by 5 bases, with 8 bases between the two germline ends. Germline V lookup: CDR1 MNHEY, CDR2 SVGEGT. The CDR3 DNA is TGTGCCAGCACCCATGGGACTGAAGCTTTCTTT. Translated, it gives CASTHGTEAFF.

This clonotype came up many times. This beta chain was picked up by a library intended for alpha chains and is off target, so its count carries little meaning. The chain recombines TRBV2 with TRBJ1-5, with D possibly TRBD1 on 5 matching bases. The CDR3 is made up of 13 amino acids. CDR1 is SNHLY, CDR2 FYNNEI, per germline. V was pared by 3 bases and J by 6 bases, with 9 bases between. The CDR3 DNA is TGTGCCAGCAGTGAGGAGGGGATTCAGCCCCAGCATTTT. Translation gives CASSEEGIQPQHF. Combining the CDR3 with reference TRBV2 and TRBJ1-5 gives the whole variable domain EPEVTQTPSHQVTQMGQEVILRCVPISNHLYFYWYRQILGQKVEFLVSFYNNEISEKSEIFDDQFSVERPDGSNFTLKIRSTKLEDSAMYFCASSEEGIQPQHFGDGTRLSIL.

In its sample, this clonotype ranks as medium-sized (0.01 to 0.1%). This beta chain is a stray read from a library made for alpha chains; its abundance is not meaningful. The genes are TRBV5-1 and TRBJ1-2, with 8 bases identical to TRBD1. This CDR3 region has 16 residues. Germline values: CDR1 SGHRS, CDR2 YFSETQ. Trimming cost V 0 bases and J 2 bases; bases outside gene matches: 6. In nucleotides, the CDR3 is TGCGCCAGCAGCTTGGGTGCCGGGACAGGAAACTATGGCTACACCTTC. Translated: CASSLGAGTGNYGYTF. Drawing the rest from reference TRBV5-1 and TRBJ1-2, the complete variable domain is KAGVTQTPRYLIKTRGQQVTLSCSPISGHRSVSWYQQTPGQGLQFLFEYFSETQRNKGNFPGRFSGRQFSNSRSEMNVSTLELGDSALYLCASSLGAGTGNYGYTFGSGTRLTVV.

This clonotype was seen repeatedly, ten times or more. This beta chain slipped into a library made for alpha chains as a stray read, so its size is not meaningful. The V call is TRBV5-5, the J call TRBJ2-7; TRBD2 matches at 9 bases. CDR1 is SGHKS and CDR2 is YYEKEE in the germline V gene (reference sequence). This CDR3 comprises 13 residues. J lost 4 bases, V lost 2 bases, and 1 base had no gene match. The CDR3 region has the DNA TGTGCCAGCAGCTTAACTAGCGGGTACGAGCAGTACTTC. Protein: CASSLTSGYEQYF.

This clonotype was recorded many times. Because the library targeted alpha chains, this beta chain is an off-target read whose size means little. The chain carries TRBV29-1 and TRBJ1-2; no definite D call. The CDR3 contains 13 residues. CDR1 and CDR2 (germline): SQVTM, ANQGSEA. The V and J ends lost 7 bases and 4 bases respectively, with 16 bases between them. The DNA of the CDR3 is TGCAGCGCCAAAGACGGATTTGGCTATGGCTACACCTTC. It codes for CSAKDGFGYGYTF.

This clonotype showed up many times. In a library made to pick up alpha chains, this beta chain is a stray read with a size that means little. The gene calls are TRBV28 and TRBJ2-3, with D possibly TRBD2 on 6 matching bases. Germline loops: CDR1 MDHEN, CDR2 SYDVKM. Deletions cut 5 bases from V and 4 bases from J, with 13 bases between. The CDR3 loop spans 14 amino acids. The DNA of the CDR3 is TGTGCCAGCAGTAAGGAGGGAGGAGCAGATACGCAGTATTTT. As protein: CASSKEGGADTQYF.

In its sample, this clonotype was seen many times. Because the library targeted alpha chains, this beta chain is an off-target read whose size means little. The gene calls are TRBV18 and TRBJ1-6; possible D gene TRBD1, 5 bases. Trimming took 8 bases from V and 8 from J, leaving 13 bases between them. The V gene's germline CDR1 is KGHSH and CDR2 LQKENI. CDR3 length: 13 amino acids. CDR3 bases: TGTGCCAGCCGGGGCAGGGTGGATTCACCCCTCCACTTT. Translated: CASRGRVDSPLHF.

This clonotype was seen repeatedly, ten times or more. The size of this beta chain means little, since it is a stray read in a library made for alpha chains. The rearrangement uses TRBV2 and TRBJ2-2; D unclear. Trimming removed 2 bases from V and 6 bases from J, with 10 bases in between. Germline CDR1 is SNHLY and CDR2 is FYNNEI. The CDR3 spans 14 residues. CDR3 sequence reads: CASSESRIAGELFF. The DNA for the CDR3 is TGTGCCAGCAGTGAAAGCAGGATAGCCGGGGAGCTGTTTTTT.

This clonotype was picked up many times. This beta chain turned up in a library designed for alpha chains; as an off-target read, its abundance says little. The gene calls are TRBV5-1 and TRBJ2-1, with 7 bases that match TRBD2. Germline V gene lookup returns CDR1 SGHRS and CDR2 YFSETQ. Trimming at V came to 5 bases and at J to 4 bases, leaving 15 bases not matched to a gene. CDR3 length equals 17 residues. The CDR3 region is CASSRGLRDYGYNEQFF. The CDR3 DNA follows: TGCGCCAGCAGTCGGGGACTCCGGGACTACGGGTACAATGAGCAGTTCTTC.

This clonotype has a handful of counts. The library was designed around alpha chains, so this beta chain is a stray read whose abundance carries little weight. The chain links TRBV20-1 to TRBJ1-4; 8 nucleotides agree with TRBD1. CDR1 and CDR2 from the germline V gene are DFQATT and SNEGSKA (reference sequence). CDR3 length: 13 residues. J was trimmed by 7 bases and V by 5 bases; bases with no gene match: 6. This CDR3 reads CSAWGRGREKLFF. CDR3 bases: TGCAGTGCTTGGGGCAGGGGGCGTGAAAAACTGTTTTTT.

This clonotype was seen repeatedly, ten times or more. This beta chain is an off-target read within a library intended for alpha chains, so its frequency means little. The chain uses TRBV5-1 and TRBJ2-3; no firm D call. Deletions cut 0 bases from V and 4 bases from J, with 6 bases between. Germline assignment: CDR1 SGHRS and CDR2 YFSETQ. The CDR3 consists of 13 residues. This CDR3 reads CASSLELADTQYF. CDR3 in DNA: TGCGCCAGCAGCTTGGAGTTGGCAGATACGCAGTATTTT.

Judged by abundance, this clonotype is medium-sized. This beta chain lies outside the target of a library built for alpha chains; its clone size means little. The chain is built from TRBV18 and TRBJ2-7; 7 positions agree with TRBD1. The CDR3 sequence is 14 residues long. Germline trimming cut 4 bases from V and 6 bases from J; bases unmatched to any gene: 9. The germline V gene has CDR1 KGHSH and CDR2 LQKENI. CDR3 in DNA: TGTGCCAGCTCACTTCATAGCACAGGGGTCGAGCAGTACTTC. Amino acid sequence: CASSLHSTGVEQYF.